The following is a T cell receptor (beta chain) sequence with its context. This clonotype was counted only a few times. Its antigen specificity is not known. Nothing much larger sits one base from this clone, and base qualities are not available. These data originate in a study of T-cell memory formation after mild COVID-19 (dated by TCRdb to 2020 to 2023). A note on the overall study: Most TCR sequence clusters were specific to one of the two donors. Two young, previously healthy adult volunteers made up the cohort, one male and one female. In a couple of donors, T-cell clones that expanded and contracted after mild COVID-19 were tracked by sequencing TCRalpha and TCRbeta repertoires over time.

Deletion took 2 bases off V and 4 bases off J, with a span of 15 bases between the germline ends. CDR1 is given as SGDLS and CDR2 as YYNGEE, both from the germline V gene. The CDR3 holds 16 amino acids from the cysteine to the phenylalanine. Solely the CDR3 DNA is kept, with 48 bases framed from the first base. Sequencing instrument: Illumina NovaSeq 6000. TCRalpha and TCRbeta cDNA libraries were constructed by 5'RACE with constant-segment primers, with sample barcodes and unique molecular identifiers being introduced. RNA was extracted from every sample with Trizol reagent. Libraries were amplified in two PCR steps, with a second sample barcode and Illumina TruSeq adapters added in the second step. Libraries were sequenced on an Illumina NovaSeq with 2 x 150 bp paired-end reads. As for the authors' bioinformatics: The reads were demultiplexed and collapsed into UMI-guided consensus sequences using migec v1.2.7. With mixcr v2.1.11, UMI consensuses were aligned to TRA and TRB V and J templates and assembled into clonotypes. Clonotypes were classified as expanded or contracted when called significant by both edgeR and NoisET, with noise models trained on biological replicates. For edgeR calls, the cutoffs were a false discovery rate-adjusted p below 0.01 and a log2 fold-change threshold of 1. As an exploratory analysis of dynamics, max-normalized trajectories of the 1000 most abundant clonotypes were examined with PCA combined with hierarchical clustering. Separately sequenced CD4+ and CD8+ repertoires were used to assign a CD4 or CD8 phenotype to each responding clone. TCRdb cleaned the public reads at Q25 with fastp, built clones with MiXCR and kept in-frame beta chains. When rows share a CDR3 protein, they turn into one entry using the most common DNA and genes. The V and J calls here are based on TCRdb, not the publication. This sample lists approximately 230,000 distinct CDR3 sequences; about 17% were detected once. The ten largest account for around 3.8% of the sample.

PBMCs were isolated by Ficoll-Paque density gradient centrifugation. Broad study findings and their caveats: Only a couple of mild cases were covered by the study, and larger cohorts that include severe cases with pre-infection samples were considered necessary. Contracting CD4+ clones were found mainly in CM and EM memory subsets, while CD8+ clones were enriched in EMRA. Some responding clones were detected in pre-infection memory, which suggested that pre-existing cross-reactive memory T cells had joined the SARS-CoV-2 response. Whether the second-wave clones peaking on day 37 were SARS-CoV-2 specific was not confirmed. Clones contracting from day 15 to 85 had balanced CD4/CD8 phenotypes, while a second wave expanding from day 15 to 37 was biased towards CD4+.

Sequencing input: PBMCs or a T cell subset sorted from them (not recorded which). The rearrangement combines TRBV9 with TRBJ1-4; no D gene can be assigned with confidence. This sequence originates from a young man who had mild COVID-19 (a few samples of this study predate the infection). The sample titles of this study are shuffled in the database, so cell type and time point are left out; the donor was told from shared clones. The nucleotide sequence reads as follows: TGTGCCAGCAGCGTTGGTTATAGCAGTTATAATGAAAAACTGTTTTTT. It is translated as CASSVGYSSYNEKLFF. This CDR3, with the reference TRBV9 and TRBJ1-4 proteins standing in past its ends, gives the full variable domain DSGVTQTPKHLITATGQRVTLRCSPRSGDLSVYWYQQSLDQGLQFLIQYYNGEERAKGNILERFSAQQFPDLHSELNLSSLELGDSALYFCASSVGYSSYNEKLFFGSGTQLSVL.